This T cell receptor beta chain was sequenced in a study of OX40 agonist ivuxolimab in advanced cancers. About the research overall: Eligibility rules accepted prior anti-PD-1, anti-PD-L1 or anti-CTLA-4 therapy, and around 43% had some.

This table comes from immunoSEQ multiplex PCR, and its TCRdb copy is limited to in-frame clones, with some not included. The table has about 44,000 clones, 88% seen once. Germline assignment: CDR1 SEHNR and CDR2 FQNEAQ (reference sequence). The V segment lost 6 bases and the J segment 3 bases; nucleotides outside the gene matches: 11. The CDR3 has 15 amino acids. In the case of this clone: Antigen specificity is unknown.

Overall study findings and caveats: CD4+ and CD8+ blood T cells expanded clonally by week 6 at 0.1 to 3.0 mg/kg. Researchers report that CD8+ T cells had, on average, more expanded clones than CD4+.

The sequences come from CD4+ or CD8+ T cells sorted from blood, collected in a trial of the OX40 agonist ivuxolimab. The V and J genes are TRBV7-9 and TRBJ2-7; the match to TRBD2 covers 7 bases. The receptor comes from an adult with an advanced solid tumor such as melanoma, head and neck, liver or kidney cancer. CDR3 coding DNA: TGTGCCAGCAGTCCAGGACTAGACGGTCGCTACGAGCAGTACTTC. Its translation is CASSPGLDGRYEQYF.